A single sample is the source of the 26 T cell receptor beta chains below, sequenced in a study of T cells in localized non-small cell lung cancer. Here immunoSEQ multiplex PCR was the method, and the copy in TCRdb shows in-frame clones only, minus some. The sample lists just over 70,000 clones, around 85% occurring once. Material: peripheral blood, obtained before any cancer treatment. The receptor set was obtained from a male donor aged 60 or over with stage III squamous cell lung carcinoma.

The chain uses TRBV6-5 and TRBJ1-6; 8 nucleotides match TRBD1. This CDR3 is built from 15 residues. Trimming at V came to 6 bases and at J to 7 bases, leaving 8 bases not matched to a gene. In germline, CDR1 is MNHEY, CDR2 SVGAGI. Here the CDR3 reads CASSRVGQGNSPLHF. The CDR3 nucleotides read TGTGCCAGCAGCCGCGTCGGACAGGGAAATTCACCCCTCCACTTT.

The CDR3 nucleotides are TGTGCCAGCAGCCTAGCGACATCCACCGGGGAGCTGTTTTTT. It translates to CASSLATSTGELFF. This chain joins TRBV14 and TRBJ2-2, with a tentative D call TRBD2 (5 bases). CDR1 and CDR2 from the germline V gene are SGHDN and FVKESK. Between the trimmed V and J ends, which lost 4 bases and 4 bases, there was a span of 10 bases. The CDR3 runs to 14 residues. Using reference TRBV14 and TRBJ2-2 for the parts outside the CDR3, the full variable domain is EAGVTQFPSHSVIEKGQTVTLRCDPISGHDNLYWYRRVMGKEIKFLLHFVKESKQDESGMPNNRFLAERTGGTYSTLKVQPAELEDSGVYFCASSLATSTGELFFGEGSRLTVL.

This clone was picked up a small number of times. The chain links TRBV10-3 to TRBJ1-1; maybe TRBD1 (6 bases). CDR1 is ENHRY, CDR2 SYGVKD, per germline. The V and J ends lost 1 base and 4 bases respectively, with 13 bases between them. This CDR3 has 15 residues. The chain's CDR3 is CAISEYTSRGTEAFF. The CDR3 bases are TGTGCCATCAGTGAGTACACAAGCAGGGGCACTGAAGCTTTCTTT.

J is TRBJ1-1 and V is TRBV4-2; maybe TRBD1 (5 bases). This CDR3 contains 14 residues. V was clipped by 1 base and J by 4 bases, with 10 bases between them. The germline V gene encodes CDR1 LGHNA and CDR2 YNFKEQ. CDR3 bases: TGTGCCAGCAGCCAAGCAGGGAGGGCCACTGAAGCTTTCTTT. It codes for CASSQAGRATEAFF.

V gene TRBV30 combines with J gene TRBJ1-5; no clear D gene. This CDR3 region has 13 residues. Germline V lookup: CDR1 GTSNPN, CDR2 SVGIG (reference sequence). Here the CDR3 reads CASQEHGNQPQHF. For the CDR3, the DNA is TGTGCGTCCCAGGAGCATGGCAATCAGCCCCAGCATTTT.

The rearrangement joins TRBV6-1 to TRBJ2-1; tentatively, D is TRBD2 (6 bases). Germline CDR1 reads MNHNS; CDR2 reads SASEGT. The V end was cut by 2 bases, the J end by 3 bases, with 11 bases between. CDR3 length: 15 amino acids. CDR3: CASSELAGSYNEQFF. CDR3 DNA sequence: TGTGCCAGCAGTGAATTGGCGGGGAGCTACAATGAGCAGTTCTTC.

The chain recombines TRBV6-5 with TRBJ2-5, with a tentative D call TRBD2 (7 bases). V lost 8 bases and J 5 bases, leaving 21 bases between the germline ends. Germline CDR1 reads MNHEY; CDR2 reads SVGAGI. The CDR3 is 15 residues long. The DNA of the CDR3 is TGTGCCAGCCGGGTGGGGGGGCACCGGAGGGAGACCCAGTACTTC. Translated, it gives CASRVGGHRRETQYF.

V and J are TRBV29-1 and TRBJ1-5; D gene uncertain. CDR1 is SQVTM and CDR2 is ANQGSEA in the germline V gene. V dropped 6 bases and J dropped 2 bases, with 11 bases sitting between them. The CDR3 runs to 13 residues. CDR3 sequence reads: CSVQIGGNQPQHF. In nucleotides, the CDR3 is TGCAGCGTCCAGATTGGTGGCAATCAGCCCCAGCATTTT.

This chain connects TRBV10-3 to TRBJ2-7; 7 bases line up with TRBD1. CDR1 is ENHRY and CDR2 is SYGVKD in the germline V gene. With 10 bases clipped from V and 2 bases from J, the junction kept 5 bases outside the gene matches. This CDR3 is built from 12 residues. CDR3 nucleotide sequence: TGTGCCACCCAGGGGGACCCCTACGAGCAGTACTTC. Amino acids: CATQGDPYEQYF.

This clone was seen more than once but under ten times. The genes are TRBV5-1 and TRBJ2-7; D remains ambiguous. The CDR3 sequence is 16 residues long. Looked up from germline, CDR1 is SGHRS and CDR2 is YFSETQ. The V and J ends lost 2 bases and 0 bases respectively, with 15 bases between them. The CDR3 DNA is TGCGCCAGCAGCTTTGGAATAGGCCAGAGCTCCTACGAGCAGTACTTC. Translating it yields CASSFGIGQSSYEQYF.

The chain joins TRBV18 to TRBJ1-2; no definite D call. V was pared by 6 bases and J by 1 base, with 12 bases between. Per the germline V gene, CDR1 is KGHSH and CDR2 is LQKENI. CDR3 size: 14 residues. CDR3 region: CASSIGNSNYGYTF. DNA of the CDR3: TGTGCCAGCTCCATTGGGAACAGTAACTATGGCTACACCTTC.

The rearrangement joins TRBV6-5 to TRBJ1-1, with 10 bases aligning to TRBD1. V trimming: 4 bases; J trimming: 4 bases; junction bases outside the gene matches: 6. The CDR3 is 15 residues long. Germline V gene sequence: CDR1 MNHEY, CDR2 SVGAGI. The CDR3 coding sequence is TGTGCCAGCAGTTCAAGACAGGGGGCTGTCACTGAAGCTTTCTTT. Translated, it gives CASSSRQGAVTEAFF.

This clone has more than one count but fewer than ten. This chain links TRBV7-2 with TRBJ2-5, with a possible D match to TRBD2 (5 bases). Trimming took off 1 base at V and 7 bases at J, with 13 bases between the two ends. The CDR3 is made up of 14 amino acids. Germline V gene data show CDR1 as SGHTA and CDR2 as FQGNSA. The CDR3 here is CASSLVGSEGTQYF. In DNA, the CDR3 is TGTGCCAGCAGCTTAGTGGGCTCAGAGGGGACCCAGTACTTC.

This clone was seen a few times. The rearrangement uses TRBV9 and TRBJ1-2, with a tentative D call TRBD1 (5 bases). Germline V lookup: CDR1 SGDLS, CDR2 YYNGEE. With 3 bases removed from V and 5 bases from J, the gap between germline ends came to 17 bases. There are 15 residues in the CDR3. The CDR3 nucleotides read TGTGCCAGCAGCGAGAGCCCGCAGGGTTATTATGGCTACACCTTC. Its translation: CASSESPQGYYGYTF.

This clone appeared a few times. The rearrangement joins TRBV19 to TRBJ2-2; unclear D gene. Germline CDR1 is LNHDA and CDR2 is SQIVND (reference sequence). V lost 3 bases and J lost 3, with 8 bases in between. This CDR3 is 14 amino acids long. In DNA, the CDR3 is TGTGCCAGTAGTATTGATTCGTACACCGGGGAGCTGTTTTTT. It yields the protein CASSIDSYTGELFF.

This chain links TRBV19 with TRBJ1-4, with no clear D. Germline values: CDR1 LNHDA, CDR2 SQIVND (reference sequence). The CDR3 consists of 15 residues. Between the trimmed V and J ends, which lost 0 bases and 8 bases, there was a span of 13 bases. CDR3 sequence reads: CASSIEGGPDEKLFF. Written as DNA, the CDR3 is TGTGCCAGTAGTATAGAAGGAGGGCCCGACGAAAAACTGTTTTTT.

This chain uses TRBV6-1 with TRBJ2-3, with TRBD2 identical over 13 bases. Per germline, CDR1 MNHNS and CDR2 SASEGT. Trimming took 2 bases from V and 3 from J; bases not matched to a gene: 5. The CDR3 length is 17 residues. The CDR3 reads CASSEFTSGGVTDTQYF. CDR3 in DNA: TGTGCCAGCAGTGAATTCACTAGCGGGGGGGTAACAGATACGCAGTATTTT.

DNA for the CDR3: TGTGCCAGCAGCCGGGGGACAAACACCGGGGAGCTGTTTTTT. Amino acids: CASSRGTNTGELFF. This sequence joins TRBV4-2 and TRBJ2-2; D possibly corresponds to TRBD1 (6 bases). The CDR3 contains 14 residues. The germline gives CDR1 LGHNA, CDR2 YNFKEQ. V lost 4 bases and J 2 bases, leaving 8 bases between the germline ends.

About this clone itself: An end of the junction does not agree with germline; a read error may underlie this. V gene TRBV7-7 combines with J gene TRBJ1-5, with D possibly matching TRBD1 (5 bases). The CDR3 consists of 13 residues. In germline, CDR1 is SSHAT, CDR2 FNYEAQ (reference sequence). DNA of the CDR3: TGTGCTAGCAGCCAACGGGACTCCCTAGCCCAGCATTTT. It yields the protein CASSQRDSLAQHF.

This rearrangement joins TRBV18 to TRBJ2-5; D could derive from TRBD1 or TRBD2 (5 bases each). The CDR3 contains 14 residues. V lost 5 bases to trimming and J lost 2 bases, with 12 bases between them. Germline V gives CDR1 KGHSH, CDR2 LQKENI. In nucleotides, the CDR3 is TGTGCCAGCTCAGTGTCCGGGGCACAAGAGACCCAGTACTTC. Protein product: CASSVSGAQETQYF.

The J gene is TRBJ1-2, the V gene TRBV6-5; TRBD1 is a possible D gene (5 bases). CDR1 and CDR2 from the germline V gene are MNHEY and SVGAGI. This CDR3 comprises 13 residues. V was cut by 6 bases and J by 8 bases, with 16 bases left in between. CDR3 loop: CASREWDRVGYTF. CDR3 nucleotide sequence: TGTGCCAGCAGGGAATGGGACCGTGTAGGCTACACCTTC.

The chain uses TRBV5-5 and TRBJ2-3; 9 bases are a match to TRBD2. V lost 0 bases and J lost 3; bases outside the gene matches: 8. CDR3 length: 17 residues. Germline loops: CDR1 SGHKS, CDR2 YYEKEE (reference sequence). The CDR3 protein is CASSLVGGGAITDTQYF. In DNA, the CDR3 is TGTGCCAGCAGCTTGGTTGGCGGGGGGGCCATAACAGATACGCAGTATTTT. Full variable domain (rest looked up from reference TRBV5-5 and TRBJ2-3): DAGVTQSPTHLIKTRGQQVTLRCSPISGHKSVSWYQQVLGQGPQFIFQYYEKEERGRGNFPDRFSARQFPNYSSELNVNALLLGDSALYLCASSLVGGGAITDTQYFGPGTRLTVL.

The J gene is TRBJ2-3, the V gene TRBV6-1, with a weak D call TRBD1 (5 bases). Germline values: CDR1 MNHNS, CDR2 SASEGT. This CDR3 is 15 amino acids long. V was clipped by 1 base and J by 2 bases, with 10 bases between them. CDR3 amino acids: CASSEEARVTDTQYF. DNA of the CDR3: TGTGCCAGCAGTGAAGAGGCCAGGGTCACAGATACGCAGTATTTT.

The V and J genes are TRBV5-1 and TRBJ1-2, with TRBD1 identical over 7 bases. This CDR3 is built from 13 residues. Germline V gives CDR1 SGHRS, CDR2 YFSETQ. The J segment lost 8 bases and the V segment lost 6 bases, leaving 10 bases of the junction unmatched. This CDR3 is CASTIRTGDGYTF. The CDR3 DNA follows: TGCGCCAGCACCATTCGGACAGGCGACGGCTACACCTTC. Supplemented by reference TRBV5-1 and TRBJ1-2, the full variable domain reads KAGVTQTPRYLIKTRGQQVTLSCSPISGHRSVSWYQQTPGQGLQFLFEYFSETQRNKGNFPGRFSGRQFSNSRSEMNVSTLELGDSALYLCASTIRTGDGYTFGSGTRLTVV.

The CDR3 DNA reads as TGTGCCAGCAGCTTAAGGACAGGGGCCTCTGGAAACACCATATATTTT. This encodes CASSLRTGASGNTIYF. V gene TRBV13 combines with J gene TRBJ1-3; TRBD1 matches at 9 bases. Trimming removed 2 bases from V and 0 bases from J; junction bases left unmatched: 2. The germline CDR1 and CDR2 sequences are PRHDT and FYEKMQ (reference sequence). The CDR3 runs to 16 residues.

The CDR3 sequence is CASQNRAGKNIQYF. CDR3 DNA: TGTGCCAGCCAGAACAGGGCCGGCAAAAACATTCAGTACTTC. The chain joins TRBV13 to TRBJ2-4; tentative D call: TRBD1 (6 bases). Germline V gene sequence: CDR1 PRHDT, CDR2 FYEKMQ (reference sequence). This CDR3 region has 14 residues. V shed 8 bases and J shed 3 bases, with 14 bases lying between them.